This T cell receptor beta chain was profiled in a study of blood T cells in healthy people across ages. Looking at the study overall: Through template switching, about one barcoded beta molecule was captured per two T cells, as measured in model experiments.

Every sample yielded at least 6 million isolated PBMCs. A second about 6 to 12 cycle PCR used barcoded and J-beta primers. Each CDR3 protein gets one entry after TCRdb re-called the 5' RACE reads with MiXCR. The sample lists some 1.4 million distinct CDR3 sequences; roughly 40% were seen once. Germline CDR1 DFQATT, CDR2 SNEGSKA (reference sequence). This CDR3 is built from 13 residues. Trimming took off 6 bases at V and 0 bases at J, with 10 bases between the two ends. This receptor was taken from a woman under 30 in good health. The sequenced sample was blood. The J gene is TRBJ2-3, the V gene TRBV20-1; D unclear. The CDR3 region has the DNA TGCAGTGCGGCTGGGCAAAGCACAGATACGCAGTATTTT. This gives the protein CSAAGQSTDTQYF.